The 27 T cell receptor beta chains reported below all come from one sample, sequenced in a study of blood T cell repertoires in COVID-19. The data were produced by immunoSEQ multiplex PCR, yet TCRdb's version contains in-frame clones alone and is incomplete. Of over 30,000 clones listed, about four fifths are singletons. The sample taken for sequencing was peripheral blood. Receptors originate from a man at least 80 years old with active or convalescent COVID-19.

V and J are TRBV6-5 and TRBJ2-1, with 8 positions matching TRBD2. The CDR3 length is 15 residues. Germline CDR1 reads MNHEY; CDR2 reads SVGAGI. Germline trimming cut 0 bases from V and 7 bases from J; bases unmatched to any gene: 5. The CDR3 reads CASSYSGLGDNEQFF. The DNA of the CDR3 is TGTGCCAGCAGTTACTCGGGACTAGGGGATAATGAGCAGTTCTTC.

This sequence joins TRBV11-3 and TRBJ2-2; D possibly corresponds to TRBD2 (6 bases). Per the germline V gene, CDR1 is SGHNT and CDR2 is YENEEA. The V and J ends lost 1 base and 7 bases respectively, with 10 bases between them. The CDR3 has 14 residues. CDR3 in amino acids: CASSLVRDGGELFF. The CDR3 DNA sequence: TGTGCCAGCAGCTTAGTGCGGGATGGCGGGGAGCTGTTTTTT.

This clone was seen only once. The chain joins TRBV6-2 or TRBV6-3 to TRBJ1-5; possibly TRBD1 for D (5 bases). Trimming left V 2 bases short and J 2 bases short, with 13 bases between. In germline, CDR1 is MNHEY, CDR2 SVGEGT. The CDR3 length is 16 residues. This CDR3 is CASSYEEGYGNQPQHF. The CDR3, as DNA: TGTGCCAGCAGTTACGAGGAGGGGTATGGCAATCAGCCCCAGCATTTT.

The chain uses TRBV11-3 and TRBJ1-1; no clear D gene. The CDR3 is 12 amino acids. V lost 4 bases to trimming and J lost 5 bases, with 8 bases between them. CDR1 and CDR2 (germline): SGHNT, YENEEA. CDR3 nucleotides: TGTGCCAGCAGCTCCATCGGGACTGAAGCTTTCTTT. It yields the protein CASSSIGTEAFF.

This chain joins TRBV25-1 and TRBJ1-5; 7 bases fit TRBD1. Germline CDR1 reads MGHDK; CDR2 reads SYGVNS. The CDR3 is 14 residues long. V was pared by 5 bases and J by 10 bases, with 11 bases of the junction left unmatched. As DNA, the CDR3 is TGTGCCAGCAGTCCGGGACAGAATACTTCCCCCCAGCATTTT. It encodes CASSPGQNTSPQHF.

CDR3 amino acids: CAISELDRGEQYF. DNA for the CDR3: TGTGCCATCAGTGAGCTGGACAGGGGCGAGCAGTACTTC. This chain connects TRBV10-3 to TRBJ2-7, with 9 bases lining up with TRBD1. The V and J ends lost 2 bases and 6 bases, in that order; junction bases with no gene match: 2. Germline CDR1 reads ENHRY; CDR2 reads SYGVKD. CDR3 length equals 13 residues.

This chain links TRBV6-5 with TRBJ1-1; TRBD1 is a possible D gene (6 bases). V lost 5 bases to trimming and J lost 4 bases, with 17 bases between them. CDR1 and CDR2 (germline): MNHEY, SVGAGI. This CDR3 is built from 15 residues. CDR3 DNA: TGTGCCAGCAGTACCGCAGGGGCCGCGGCCACTGAAGCTTTCTTT. Translation: CASSTAGAAATEAFF.

The chain joins TRBV5-5 to TRBJ1-2; TRBD1 might be the D (5 bases). Trimming shortened V by 3 bases and J by 4 bases, and 19 bases separated the two germline ends. The CDR3 loop spans 16 amino acids. Germline V gene data show CDR1 as SGHKS and CDR2 as YYEKEE (reference sequence). The CDR3 bases are TGTGCCAGCAGCTCAAACCACAGGACAACATCCTATGGCTACACCTTC. This encodes CASSSNHRTTSYGYTF.

V usage is TRBV4-1 and J usage is TRBJ2-3; the D gene is possibly TRBD1 (7 bases). Trimming stripped 0 bases from V and 4 bases from J, with 14 bases between. From germline, CDR1 is MGHRA and CDR2 YSYEKL. This CDR3 contains 16 residues. CDR3 nucleotides: TGCGCCAGCAGCCAAGATCGAGCAGGGGGGTCAGATACGCAGTATTTT. Protein sequence: CASSQDRAGGSDTQYF.

The V and J genes are TRBV5-6 and TRBJ1-5; D uncertain. The CDR3 contains 15 residues. The V end lost 0 bases, the J end lost 0 bases, and 7 bases lay between the germline ends. Looked up from germline, CDR1 is SGHDT and CDR2 is YYEEEE. In DNA form, the CDR3 reads TGTGCCAGCAGCTTGGGGGCATATAGCAATCAGCCCCAGCATTTT. Residues: CASSLGAYSNQPQHF.

A few counts support this clone. The chain employs TRBV5-1 and TRBJ2-7; 8 bases fit TRBD1. V lost 4 bases to trimming and J lost 0 bases; unmatched junction nucleotides: 9. CDR1 is SGHRS, CDR2 YFSETQ, per germline. The CDR3 is 16 residues long. The CDR3, as DNA: TGCGCCAGCAGCGGACAGGGCCTCGGGGTCTCCTACGAGCAGTACTTC. Translation gives CASSGQGLGVSYEQYF.

The chain uses TRBV5-5 and TRBJ2-7; D unclear. V was pared by 0 bases and J by 4 bases, with 8 bases between. Germline CDR1 SGHKS, CDR2 YYEKEE (reference sequence). The CDR3 consists of 13 residues. The CDR3 DNA reads as TGTGCCAGCAGCTTGGCTTCACGGTACGAGCAGTACTTC. This sequence encodes CASSLASRYEQYF.

CDR3 amino acids: CASSISDGMGDRFGQPQHF. The CDR3 DNA sequence: TGTGCCAGTAGTATATCGGACGGGATGGGTGACAGGTTCGGTCAGCCCCAGCATTTT. V is TRBV19 and J is TRBJ1-5; a possible D gene is TRBD1 (6 bases). Between the trimmed V and J ends, which lost 2 bases and 6 bases, there was a span of 26 bases. CDR3 length: 19 amino acids. CDR1 and CDR2 (germline): LNHDA, SQIVND (reference sequence).

The rearrangement joins TRBV15 to TRBJ1-2, with 8 bases lining up with TRBD1. With V trimmed by 1 base and J by 2 bases, 6 bases remained unmatched. Germline assignment: CDR1 LNHNV and CDR2 YYDKDF (reference sequence). CDR3 length equals 16 residues. Here the CDR3 DNA reads TGTGCCACCAGCAGAGGTGGACAGGGAGGGAACTATGGCTACACCTTC. It encodes CATSRGGQGGNYGYTF.

This chain uses TRBV5-4 with TRBJ2-2, with D perhaps TRBD1 (5 bases). Trimming left V 5 bases short and J 5 bases short, with 7 bases between. The CDR3 runs to 12 residues. Looked up from germline, CDR1 is SGHNT and CDR2 is YYREEE (reference sequence). The CDR3 is CASSRQTGELFF. The CDR3 DNA reads as TGTGCCAGCAGTCGACAGACCGGGGAGCTGTTTTTT.

This chain links TRBV3-1 (or the pseudogene TRBV3-2) with TRBJ2-3, with TRBD2 matching over 12 bases. Germline CDR1 LGHDT, CDR2 YNNKEL (reference sequence). The CDR3 totals 17 residues. After removal of 4 bases from V and 4 bases from J, the junction contained 9 bases not matched to a gene. CDR3 sequence reads: CASSPYLAGGPADTQYF. CDR3 DNA: TGTGCCAGCAGCCCCTATCTAGCGGGAGGGCCAGCAGATACGCAGTATTTT.

The gene calls are TRBV2 and TRBJ2-1; TRBD2 agrees at 7 bases. Germline V gives CDR1 SNHLY, CDR2 FYNNEI. CDR3 length equals 15 residues. V trimming: 2 bases; J trimming: 8 bases; junction bases outside the gene matches: 9. CDR3 amino acids: CASSEHEASGYEQFF. In nucleotides, the CDR3 is TGTGCCAGCAGTGAACACGAGGCTAGCGGATATGAGCAGTTCTTC. Combining the CDR3 with reference TRBV2 and TRBJ2-1 gives the whole variable domain EPEVTQTPSHQVTQMGQEVILRCVPISNHLYFYWYRQILGQKVEFLVSFYNNEISEKSEIFDDQFSVERPDGSNFTLKIRSTKLEDSAMYFCASSEHEASGYEQFFGPGTRLTVL.

This clone showed up just a few times. The chain is built from TRBV18 and TRBJ2-2, with a tentative D call TRBD2 (5 bases). The CDR3 length is 14 residues. V was cut by 4 bases and J by 12 bases, with 18 bases left in between. Germline assignment: CDR1 KGHSH and CDR2 LQKENI. CDR3 amino acids: CASSQGGPVLKLFF. The CDR3 DNA follows: TGTGCCAGCTCACAAGGAGGACCTGTCTTAAAGCTGTTTTTT.

This rearrangement joins TRBV24-1 to TRBJ1-5; TRBD1 is a possible D gene (6 bases). Germline values: CDR1 KGHDR, CDR2 SFDVKD. V lost 4 bases and J 1 base, leaving 7 bases between the germline ends. The CDR3 sequence is 14 residues long. DNA for the CDR3: TGTGCCACCAGTGAGGGGGCGAGCAATCAGCCCCAGCATTTT. This encodes CATSEGASNQPQHF.

In its sample, this clone was seen a few times. This CDR3 is CASNSYGQSYGYTF. The CDR3 DNA sequence: TGCGCCAGCAACAGCTACGGACAGTCCTATGGCTACACCTTC. The chain carries TRBV5-1 and TRBJ1-2; D perhaps matches TRBD1 (6 bases). Germline CDR1 is SGHRS and CDR2 is YFSETQ. The CDR3 extends over 14 amino acids. V shed 6 bases and J shed 4 bases, with 16 bases lying between them.

The chain recombines TRBV19 with TRBJ2-7, with TRBD1 matching 8 bases. The CDR3 loop spans 15 amino acids. Unmatched junction bases numbered 11, after V lost 5 bases and J lost 5 bases. Per the germline V gene, CDR1 is LNHDA and CDR2 is SQIVND (reference sequence). The CDR3, as DNA: TGTGCCAGTAGTTTCTCCCGGGACAGGTCCCACGAGCAGTACTTC. Its translation is CASSFSRDRSHEQYF.

J is TRBJ2-3 and V is TRBV4-2; D gene ambiguous. The germline gives CDR1 LGHNA, CDR2 YNFKEQ. This CDR3 has 15 residues. Trimming removed 0 bases at V and 0 bases at J, with 7 bases between. The CDR3 DNA sequence: TGTGCCAGCAGCCAAGATCAACAAAGCACAGATACGCAGTATTTT. Translation gives CASSQDQQSTDTQYF.

This clone appeared once. The rearrangement joins TRBV19 to TRBJ1-3; 12 bases match TRBD1. This CDR3 is 16 amino acids long. CDR1 LNHDA and CDR2 SQIVND come from the germline V gene (reference sequence). V lost 8 bases to trimming and J lost 1 base; unmatched junction nucleotides: 6. The CDR3 DNA reads TGTGCCAGTGGGACAGGGGGCTCGAGTTCTGGAAACACCATATATTTT. Its protein product is CASGTGGSSSGNTIYF.

The rearrangement links TRBV27 to TRBJ1-6, with TRBD1 matching 7 bases. This CDR3 has 16 residues. CDR1 is MNHEY, CDR2 SMNVEV, per germline (reference sequence). J gave up 10 bases and V 4 bases, and 13 bases lay outside the gene matches. The CDR3 DNA follows: TGTGCCAGCAGTTCCCTCTCGACAGGGACGGACTCACCCCTCCACTTT. Translated: CASSSLSTGTDSPLHF.

The V gene is TRBV2, the J gene TRBJ1-1; 8 bases are a match to TRBD1. The CDR3 spans 15 residues. After removal of 6 bases from V and 1 base from J, the junction contained 7 bases not matched to a gene. In germline, CDR1 is SNHLY, CDR2 FYNNEI. CDR3 DNA: TGTGCCAGCAGGAGCACAGGACAGGGGAACACTGAAGCTTTCTTT. It encodes CASRSTGQGNTEAFF.

This clone has a single count. Here the CDR3 DNA reads TGTGCCAGCAGCCCCAGGGGGAGGCCCGAAGAGACCCAGTACTTC. It specifies CASSPRGRPEETQYF. This chain connects TRBV7-9 to TRBJ2-5; TRBD1 might be the D (7 bases). This CDR3 is built from 15 residues. CDR1 is SEHNR and CDR2 is FQNEAQ in the germline V gene (reference sequence). Trimming removed 5 bases at V and 3 bases at J, with 16 bases between.

This clone came up once. The chain's CDR3 is CASSLAGGYYEQYF. The CDR3 DNA follows: TGTGCCAGCAGTCTAGCGGGAGGGTACTACGAGCAGTACTTC. The genes are TRBV2 and TRBJ2-7; the match to TRBD2 covers 12 bases. The CDR3 has 14 residues. V shed 5 bases and J 3 bases; nucleotides not matched to a gene: 2. Germline assignment: CDR1 SNHLY and CDR2 FYNNEI.